The rows below give T cell receptor beta chains drawn from one sample of a study of identical twins. TCRdb independently ran MiXCR on the 5' RACE reads; one entry per CDR3 protein. The data show roughly 230,000 distinct CDR3 sequences, about 8% seen once. These data were also reused for a study on yellow fever vaccine responses in identical twins.

Material for sequencing was CD8+ T cells sorted from blood. These TCRs come from a young woman in good health. Both conserved end residues are part of each CDR3. The order of the fields is clone size, D gene, J gene, V gene, CDR3 protein, CDR3 DNA. The D gene is left open where the match is weak. Size is omitted from some rows. Given values are once, few, many or a class for expanded clones.

>NA|NA|TRBJ2-4|TRBV5-1
CASSLEGVLAKNIQYF
TGCGCCAGCAGCTTGGAGGGGGTTCTAGCCAAAAACATTCAGTACTTC
>few|NA|TRBJ2-1|TRBV9
CASSPRGGGLGNEQFF
TGTGCCAGCAGCCCCAGGGGGGGAGGGTTAGGCAATGAGCAGTTCTTC
>many|NA|TRBJ2-3|TRBV30
CAWSHTDTQYF
TGTGCCTGGAGCCATACAGATACGCAGTATTTT
>NA|NA|TRBJ2-7|TRBV7-9
CASSLALAPTYEQYF
TGTGCCAGCAGCTTAGCCTTAGCGCCTACCTACGAGCAGTACTTC
>NA|TRBD2|TRBJ2-7|TRBV30
CAWIGLGNYEQYF
TGTGCCTGGATTGGACTAGGGAACTACGAGCAGTACTTC
>NA|TRBD1|TRBJ2-3|TRBV7-9
CPSSHAGTGQDTQYF
TGTCCCAGCAGCCATGCGGGGACAGGGCAAGATACGCAGTATTTT
>NA|NA|TRBJ2-1|TRBV7-9
CASRWESTNEQFF
TGTGCCAGCAGGTGGGAGAGTACTAATGAGCAGTTCTTC
>few|TRBD2|TRBJ2-5|TRBV5-1
CASSPAAGEETQYF
TGCGCCAGCAGTCCCGCAGCGGGAGAGGAGACCCAGTACTTC
>many|NA|TRBJ1-2|TRBV20-1
CSARDRGGYTF
TGCAGTGCTAGAGACCGGGGCGGCTACACCTTC
>few|TRBD1|TRBJ1-4|TRBV10-3
CAISSGQGNEKLFF
TGTGCCATCAGTTCGGGACAGGGTAATGAAAAACTGTTTTTT
>few|TRBD2|TRBJ2-7|TRBV11-2
CASSFQSGGDEQYF
TGTGCCAGCAGCTTCCAGAGTGGGGGGGACGAGCAGTACTTC
>many|NA|TRBJ2-5|TRBV29-1
CSVEVIAAVEETQYF
TGCAGCGTTGAAGTTATCGCGGCAGTAGAAGAGACCCAGTACTTC
>few|NA|TRBJ2-5|TRBV9
CASSVEGGSNQETQYF
TGTGCCAGCAGCGTAGAGGGGGGCAGCAACCAAGAGACCCAGTACTTC
>many|NA|TRBJ1-2|TRBV5-1
CASSLEGSWDGYTF
TGCGCCAGCAGCTTGGAGGGGAGCTGGGATGGCTACACCTTC
>many|TRBD2|TRBJ2-5|TRBV5-1
CASSLLASGQETQYF
TGCGCCAGCAGCTTGTTGGCTAGCGGCCAAGAGACCCAGTACTTC
>many|TRBD2|TRBJ2-7|TRBV7-9
CASSQPGLGTYEQYF
TGTGCCAGCAGCCAGCCAGGACTAGGAACCTACGAGCAGTACTTC
>NA|NA|TRBJ2-5|TRBV27
CASSPGQETQYF
TGTGCCAGCAGTCCGGGTCAAGAGACCCAGTACTTC
>NA|NA|TRBJ2-1|TRBV6-2/TRBV6-3
CASSYQEYNEQFF
TGTGCCAGCAGTTACCAAGAATACAATGAGCAGTTCTTC
>few|NA|TRBJ1-1|TRBV4-3
CASSQERLNTEAFF
TGCGCCAGCAGCCAAGAGAGATTGAACACTGAAGCTTTCTTT
>few|NA|TRBJ2-2|TRBV7-2
CASSFYMGTGELFF
TGTGCCAGCAGCTTTTATATGGGCACCGGGGAGCTGTTTTTT
>NA|TRBD2|TRBJ2-7|TRBV14
CASSQGLARYEQYF
TGTGCCAGCAGCCAGGGACTAGCAAGGTACGAGCAGTACTTC
>few|NA|TRBJ2-1|TRBV11-3
CASSRKGGGPYNEQFF
TGTGCCAGCAGCCGTAAGGGAGGGGGGCCCTACAATGAGCAGTTCTTC
>few|TRBD1|TRBJ2-3|TRBV15
CATSSDRGAYDTQYF
TGTGCCACCAGCAGCGACAGGGGAGCGTATGATACGCAGTATTTT
>NA|NA|TRBJ2-2|TRBV20-1
CSARAASPNTGELFF
TGCAGTGCTAGAGCAGCTAGTCCGAACACCGGGGAGCTGTTTTTT
>few|TRBD1|TRBJ2-7|TRBV7-8
CASSGDRDTSYEQYF
TGTGCCAGCAGCGGGGACAGGGACACTTCCTACGAGCAGTACTTC
>NA|NA|TRBJ1-3|TRBV15
CATSRDRNAGNTIYF
TGTGCCACCAGCAGAGATCGGAACGCTGGAAACACCATATATTTT
>NA|TRBD1|TRBJ2-2|TRBV7-2
CASSRRQGADDTGELFF
TGTGCCAGCAGCCGAAGACAGGGGGCAGATGACACCGGGGAGCTGTTTTTT
>NA|NA|TRBJ2-7|TRBV20-1
CSARDWRGSSYEQYF
TGCAGTGCTAGAGATTGGCGGGGTAGCTCCTACGAGCAGTACTTC
>few|TRBD1|TRBJ2-7|TRBV5-7
CASSWTGFLSFGYEQYF
TGTGCCAGCAGCTGGACAGGATTCCTTTCCTTTGGCTACGAGCAGTACTTC
>NA|TRBD1|TRBJ2-1|TRBV6-5
CASSYSRQGIGNEQFF
TGTGCCAGCAGTTACTCAAGACAGGGGATCGGCAATGAGCAGTTCTTC
>many|NA|TRBJ2-1|TRBV5-1
CASSYVGDNEQFF
TGCGCCAGCAGCTACGTGGGGGACAATGAGCAGTTCTTC
>few|NA|TRBJ1-6|TRBV7-9
CASSLDSPLHF
TGTGCCAGCAGCTTAGATTCACCCCTCCACTTT
>NA|TRBD1|TRBJ1-1|TRBV4-2
CASSDRGEQAFF
TGTGCCAGCAGCGACAGGGGGGAACAGGCTTTCTTT
>NA|TRBD1|TRBJ2-3|TRBV11-1
CASSSTFGDRRRSTDTQYF
TGTGCCAGCAGCTCCACTTTCGGGGACAGGAGGAGGAGCACAGATACGCAGTATTTT
>NA|NA|TRBJ2-5|TRBV4-1
CASSQGNRARETQYF
TGCGCCAGCAGCCAAGGGAATAGGGCTAGGGAGACCCAGTACTTC
>few|TRBD1|TRBJ2-7|TRBV10-3
CAISLGALTGESLSAYEQYF
TGTGCCATCAGTTTAGGGGCGCTGACAGGGGAGTCTTTAAGTGCCTACGAGCAGTACTTC
>few|NA|TRBJ2-2|TRBV28
CASSLVWTNTGELFF
TGTGCCAGCAGCCTTGTATGGACAAACACCGGGGAGCTGTTTTTT
>few|NA|TRBJ1-5|TRBV6-1
CASSEVEGIYQPQHF
TGTGCCAGCAGTGAAGTGGAGGGGATATATCAGCCCCAGCATTTT
>many|TRBD2|TRBJ2-1|TRBV12-3/TRBV12-4
CASSLVASGTSYNEQFF
TGTGCCAGCAGTTTAGTGGCTAGCGGGACCTCCTACAATGAGCAGTTCTTC
>many|TRBD2|TRBJ2-1|TRBV12-3/TRBV12-4
CASSLGLVSYNEQFF
TGTGCCAGCAGCCTCGGACTAGTTTCCTACAATGAGCAGTTCTTC
>many|NA|TRBJ1-1|TRBV7-9
CASSIDRILENTEAFF
TGTGCCAGCAGCATAGACAGGATCCTCGAGAACACTGAAGCTTTCTTT
>few|TRBD2|TRBJ2-3|TRBV3-1
CASSQDWGLATDTQYF
TGTGCCAGCAGCCAAGATTGGGGACTAGCGACAGATACGCAGTATTTT
>NA|NA|TRBJ2-3|TRBV27
CASSLNRADTQYF
TGTGCCAGCAGTCTTAACAGGGCAGATACGCAGTATTTT
>many|TRBD1|TRBJ2-4|TRBV29-1
CSGVAGTGPSKNIQYF
TGCAGCGGTGTCGCTGGGACAGGCCCTTCCAAAAACATTCAGTACTTC
>NA|TRBD2|TRBJ2-7|TRBV9
CASSVAEGTSYEQYF
TGTGCCAGCAGCGTAGCGGAGGGGACTAGCTACGAGCAGTACTTC
>NA|NA|TRBJ2-1|TRBV4-3
CASSPSISGNEQFF
TGCGCCAGCAGCCCCTCCATATCCGGCAATGAGCAGTTCTTC
>NA|TRBD1|TRBJ2-5|TRBV5-4
CASSLWGQAKETQYF
TGTGCCAGCAGCTTGTGGGGACAGGCTAAAGAGACCCAGTACTTC
>many|NA|TRBJ2-7|TRBV12-3/TRBV12-4
CASSLGPKGWIDEQYF
TGTGCCAGCAGTTTAGGGCCTAAGGGTTGGATCGACGAGCAGTACTTC
>NA|NA|TRBJ1-1|TRBV6-5
CASSWVRHTEAFF
TGTGCCAGCAGTTGGGTACGGCACACTGAAGCTTTCTTT
>many|NA|TRBJ2-7|TRBV6-1
CASSPDTFSYEQYF
TGTGCCAGCAGTCCCGACACCTTCTCCTACGAGCAGTACTTC
>few|TRBD1|TRBJ2-7|TRBV12-3/TRBV12-4
CASSLGQGATYEQYF
TGTGCCAGCAGTTTAGGACAGGGGGCGACCTACGAGCAGTACTTC
>NA|NA|TRBJ2-7|TRBV11-2
CASSSWTDSYEQYF
TGTGCCAGCAGCTCATGGACAGATTCCTACGAGCAGTACTTC
>NA|NA|TRBJ2-7|TRBV5-5
CASSSRGSNYEQYF
TGTGCCAGCAGCAGCAGGGGATCTAACTACGAGCAGTACTTC
>NA|NA|TRBJ2-3|TRBV19
CASRNGVGSADTQYF
TGTGCCAGTAGAAATGGCGTCGGAAGCGCAGATACGCAGTATTTT
>few|NA|TRBJ2-1|TRBV7-2
CASSLFYEGYEQFF
TGTGCCAGCAGCCTCTTTTACGAGGGGTATGAGCAGTTCTTC
>few|TRBD1|TRBJ2-7|TRBV6-2/TRBV6-3
CASSYSRQGAYEQYF
TGTGCCAGCAGTTACTCGCGACAGGGGGCCTACGAGCAGTACTTC
>few|TRBD1|TRBJ1-1|TRBV14
CASSLFRGRTEAFF
TGTGCCAGCAGTCTCTTCAGGGGGCGGACTGAAGCTTTCTTT
>few|TRBD1|TRBJ1-5|TRBV10-3
CAISEDGTGINQPQHF
TGTGCCATCAGTGAGGATGGGACAGGGATCAATCAGCCCCAGCATTTT
>NA|NA|TRBJ2-1|TRBV28
CASSLRESYNEQFF
TGTGCCAGCAGTTTGAGGGAGAGCTACAATGAGCAGTTCTTC